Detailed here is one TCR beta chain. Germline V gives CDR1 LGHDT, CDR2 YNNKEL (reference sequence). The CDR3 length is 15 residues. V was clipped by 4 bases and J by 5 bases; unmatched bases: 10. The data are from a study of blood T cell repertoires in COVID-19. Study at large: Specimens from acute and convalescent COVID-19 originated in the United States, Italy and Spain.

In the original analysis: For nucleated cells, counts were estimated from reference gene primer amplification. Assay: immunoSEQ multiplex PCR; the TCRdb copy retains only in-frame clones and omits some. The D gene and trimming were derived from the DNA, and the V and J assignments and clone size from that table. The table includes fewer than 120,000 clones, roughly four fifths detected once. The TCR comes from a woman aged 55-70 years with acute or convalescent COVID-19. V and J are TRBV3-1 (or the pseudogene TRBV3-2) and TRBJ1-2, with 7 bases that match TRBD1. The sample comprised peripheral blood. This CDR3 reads CASSPSDGTVYGYTF. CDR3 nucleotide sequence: TGTGCCAGCAGCCCTTCAGACGGGACAGTGTATGGCTACACCTTC.